The sequence of this TCR beta chain was determined in a study of response to subunit inactivated influenza vaccine. Findings of the study overall: T cells newly recruited by each seasonal influenza vaccination are few, the authors suggested.

Via MiXCR, TCRdb re-called the RT-PCR reads, giving one row per CDR3 protein. Altogether around 480,000 distinct CDR3 sequences are present, 9.5% to 12% being singletons, with the ten largest covering roughly 12%. Notes on this clonotype: The antigen remains unidentified.

The V end was cut by 4 bases, the J end by 0 bases, with 13 bases between. Germline CDR1 and CDR2: SQVTM and ANQGSEA. This CDR3 comprises 14 residues. Material: PBMCs from blood, obtained roughly 47 days after vaccination. The receptor was isolated from a man aged 50 or older who received an inactivated influenza vaccine. This chain links TRBV29-1 with TRBJ2-7; D unresolved. In DNA, the CDR3 is TGCAGCGTTGCAGCAGGTCTGAGCTCCTACGAGCAGTACTTC. Translation: CSVAAGLSSYEQYF.